This record looks at one TCR beta chain sequence and its context. As yet, its antigen is unknown. This sample is part of a study of T cell responses to AZD1222 COVID-19 vaccine. Overall study results and limits: Dominant CD4 TCR responses targeted spike regions 160-218 and 743-854. Nearly half of the spike-specific TCRs reportedly recognize variant regions that carry no mutations.

Per germline, CDR1 SGHRS and CDR2 YFSETQ. The CDR3 loop spans 17 amino acids. V lost 4 bases to trimming and J lost 0 bases; unmatched junction nucleotides: 7. Generated by immunoSEQ multiplex PCR, the TCRdb table keeps only in-frame clones and is missing some. The sample lists 90,000 to 130,000 clones, around 90% seen once, with under 10% in the top ten. The input for sequencing was peripheral blood, taken on day 0 of AZD1222 vaccination. The receptor comes from an adult in good health. V usage is TRBV5-1 and J usage is TRBJ1-5; 10 bases fit TRBD1. The CDR3 DNA reads TGCGCCAGCAGCCCCGGGACAGGGGCTTATAGCAATCAGCCCCAGCATTTT. The encoded protein is CASSPGTGAYSNQPQHF.